The rows below give T cell receptor beta chains drawn from one sample of a study of blood T cell repertoires in COVID-19. The data were produced by immunoSEQ multiplex PCR, yet TCRdb's version contains in-frame clones alone and is incomplete. The sample holds about 110,000 clones, around 80% seen once. The sequencing sample was made of peripheral blood. All receptors derive from a man older than 75 with COVID-19, enrolled during active disease. Each CDR3 is given with its conserved first and last residue. The D gene is left open where the match is weak. Size is stated for part of the rows, as once, few or many counts, or as a class when the clone is expanded.

CDR3aa	CDR3nt	j_gene	v_gene	abundance	d_gene
CASRSGTTSYNEQFF	TGCGCCAGCAGATCAGGGACTACCTCCTACAATGAGCAGTTCTTC	TRBJ2-1	TRBV5-1	NA	TRBD2
CASSLLQDNYGYTF	TGTGCCAGCAGCTTACTACAGGATAACTATGGCTACACCTTC	TRBJ1-2	TRBV7-9	NA	NA
CASSLLAAGSEGLFF	TGTGCCAGCAGCTTGCTAGCAGCCGGGTCGGAGGGGCTGTTTTTT	TRBJ2-2	TRBV5-6	NA	NA
CASSMGRGADTQYF	TGTGCCAGTAGTATGGGGAGGGGCGCAGATACGCAGTATTTT	TRBJ2-3	TRBV19	NA	TRBD2
CASRPGQAKYNSPLHF	TGTGCCAGCAGACCGGGACAGGCCAAATATAATTCACCCCTCCACTTT	TRBJ1-6	TRBV28	NA	TRBD1
CASSKATGIWEVQPQHF	TGTGCCAGTAGTAAAGCAACCGGGATCTGGGAAGTTCAGCCCCAGCATTTT	TRBJ1-5	TRBV19	NA	NA
CASSLAGTEAYEQYF	TGTGCCAGCAGCTTAGCGGGGACAGAAGCCTACGAGCAGTACTTC	TRBJ2-7	TRBV11-2	NA	TRBD1
CASSPRQGGVLPEAFF	TGTGCCAGCAGCCCTAGACAGGGCGGGGTTTTACCTGAAGCTTTCTTT	TRBJ1-1	TRBV7-9	NA	TRBD1
CASSQTSGRYEQYF	TGCGCCAGCAGCCAGACTAGCGGGAGGTACGAGCAGTACTTC	TRBJ2-7	TRBV4-1	NA	TRBD2
CASTIGLAVPYEQYF	TGCGCTAGCACAATCGGACTAGCGGTCCCCTACGAGCAGTACTTC	TRBJ2-7	TRBV10-2	NA	TRBD2
CASSLAVTGTEAFF	TGTGCCAGCAGCTTAGCCGTAACGGGCACTGAAGCTTTCTTT	TRBJ1-1	TRBV7-3	NA	NA
CASSQGLDSGELFF	TGCGCCAGCAGCCAGGGACTAGATTCAGGGGAGCTGTTTTTT	TRBJ2-2	TRBV4-3	many	TRBD2
CASSHIQITNYGYTF	TGCGCCAGCAGCCACATACAGATTACTAACTATGGCTACACCTTC	TRBJ1-2	TRBV4-1	few	NA
CSAGTSGSYEQYF	TGCAGCGCTGGGACTAGCGGCTCCTACGAGCAGTACTTC	TRBJ2-7	TRBV29-1	NA	TRBD2
CSVEGSSDTYTDTQYF	TGCAGCGTTGAAGGTTCCTCGGACACCTACACAGATACGCAGTATTTT	TRBJ2-3	TRBV29-1	NA	NA
CSVPGQGLNEQFF	TGCAGCGTCCCGGGACAGGGATTAAATGAGCAGTTCTTC	TRBJ2-1	TRBV29-1	NA	TRBD1